This entry is about one T cell receptor (beta chain). Per the study methods: Using reference gene primer amplification, nucleated cell counts were estimated. Data came from immunoSEQ multiplex PCR; TCRdb stores just in-frame clones and leaves some out. The DNA gave D and trimming, while V, J and clone size come from that table. Of 200,000 or so clones listed, roughly 91% were seen once; the top ten hold 5.5% to 8.5%. The CDR3 length is 13 residues. Trimming cost V 6 bases and J 4 bases; bases outside gene matches: 8. CDR1 is SQVTM and CDR2 is ANQGSEA in the germline V gene. The participants were between about 18 and 90 years old and came from fewer than 25 US areas. The sample is drawn from a study of blood T cell repertoires in COVID-19. Study as a whole: Nucleic acid was either cDNA or gDNA, and it came from T cells, B-cell-depleted T cells, or PBMCs.

This receptor was identified in a man aged 25 to 40 in a cohort exposed to, infected with or recovered from COVID-19 (not recorded which). Source material: PBMCs or T cells enriched from blood (not recorded which). The chain uses TRBV29-1 and TRBJ1-1, with 7 bases identical to TRBD1. The CDR3 nucleotides are TGCAGCGTGAAGACAGGGCAGGGCACTGAAGCTTTCTTT. As protein: CSVKTGQGTEAFF.